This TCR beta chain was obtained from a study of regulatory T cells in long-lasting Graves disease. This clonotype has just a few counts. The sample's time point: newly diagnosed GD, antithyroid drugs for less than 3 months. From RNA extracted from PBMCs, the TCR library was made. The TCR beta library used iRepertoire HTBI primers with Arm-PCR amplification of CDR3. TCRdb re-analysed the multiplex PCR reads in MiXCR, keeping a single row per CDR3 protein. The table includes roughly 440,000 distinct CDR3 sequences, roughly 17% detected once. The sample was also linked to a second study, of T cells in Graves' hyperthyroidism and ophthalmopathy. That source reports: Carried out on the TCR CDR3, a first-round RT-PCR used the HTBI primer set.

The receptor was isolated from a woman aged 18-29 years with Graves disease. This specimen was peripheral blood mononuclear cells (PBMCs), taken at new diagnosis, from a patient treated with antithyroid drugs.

For the CDR3, the DNA is TGTGCCACCAGCAGAGGAGGTCGACTGAACACTGAAGCTTTCTTT. Translation: CATSRGGRLNTEAFF. The genes are TRBV15 and TRBJ1-1, with D unclear. V was clipped by 1 base and J by 0 bases, with 9 bases between them. The CDR3 extends over 15 amino acids. The germline CDR1 and CDR2 sequences are LNHNV and YYDKDF (reference sequence).